Presented here are 4 T cell receptor beta chains from one specimen sequenced in a study of cytomegalovirus exposure and HLA in healthy donors. In the PCR, 60 Vbeta and 13 Jbeta primers were used. The repertoire was sequenced with immunoSEQ multiplex PCR; TCRdb's copy has only in-frame clones and lacks some. The sample records over 100,000 clones, roughly 79% being singletons. Sequencing used PBMCs. The receptors originated from a woman in her twenties or thirties in good health and CMV-seronegative.

In regard to this clone: The junction shows a germline mismatch at one end, possibly a read error. The chain employs TRBV7-9 and TRBJ2-7; no clear D. Germline V CDR1 and CDR2: SEHNR, FQNEAQ (reference sequence). This CDR3 region has 12 residues. CDR3: CSSSSIGYEQYF. In DNA form, the CDR3 reads TGTTCCAGCAGCTCGATCGGTTACGAGCAGTACTTC.

The chain links TRBV7-6 to TRBJ2-1; a weak D match, TRBD1 (5 bases). Germline values: CDR1 SGHVS, CDR2 FNYEAQ. V lost 3 bases, J lost 0 bases, and 15 bases lay in between. The CDR3 totals 17 residues. The CDR3 coding sequence is TGTGCCAGCAGCTTTGGGGCGGCGAGGAGCTCCTACAATGAGCAGTTCTTC. Translated, it gives CASSFGAARSSYNEQFF.

The V and J genes are TRBV30 and TRBJ1-5; perhaps TRBD1 as D (6 bases). Germline V gene lookup returns CDR1 GTSNPN and CDR2 SVGIG (reference sequence). This CDR3 region has 15 residues. V was pared by 2 bases and J by 1 base, with 12 bases between. DNA for the CDR3: TGTGCCTGGAGTTGGGGGGGCGCGAGCAATCAGCCCCAGCATTTT. Its translation: CAWSWGGASNQPQHF.

This clone was observed a few times. The V and J genes are TRBV7-9 and TRBJ2-7, with 13 bases matching TRBD2. This CDR3 has 15 residues. Germline-derived CDR1 and CDR2 are SEHNR and FQNEAQ (reference sequence). V shed 5 bases and J 4 bases; nucleotides not matched to a gene: 5. In nucleotides, the CDR3 is TGTGCCAGCAGCGCGGGACTAGCGGGGACGTACGAGCAGTACTTC. Translated: CASSAGLAGTYEQYF.